These 32 T cell receptor beta chains originate from one sample sequenced in a study of Ad26.COV2.S vaccination and SARS-CoV-2 variants. Clones were sequenced by immunoSEQ multiplex PCR, and TCRdb holds only the in-frame ones, with some missing. The table records over 400,000 clones, 85% to 90% of them present only once. As for treatment: about 20 received Ad26.COV2.S at low or high dose, single or two shots; five or six received placebo; per-sample allocation not given. Day 63 after the first vaccine or placebo injection was the time point for sampling. The sequencing here drew on peripheral blood, taken in a trial of Ad26.COV2.S vaccine versus placebo. The receptors here all came from a person aged 18-65 years who received the Ad26.COV2.S COVID-19 vaccine or a placebo.

This clone has more than one count but fewer than ten. The CDR3 protein is CSVAQSTEAFF. The CDR3 DNA is TGCAGCGTTGCGCAGTCGACTGAAGCTTTCTTT. The chain recombines TRBV29-1 with TRBJ1-1; no definite D call. The germline V and J ends were trimmed by 4 bases and 5 bases, with 8 bases remaining between them. Germline values: CDR1 SQVTM, CDR2 ANQGSEA. The CDR3 contains 11 residues. Based on the CDR3 plus reference TRBV29-1 and TRBJ1-1, the full variable domain is SAVISQKPSRDICQRGTSLTIQCQVDSQVTMMFWYRQQPGQSLTLIATANQGSEATYESGFVIDKFPISRPNLTFSTLTVSNMSPEDSSIYLCSVAQSTEAFFGQGTRLTVV.

The CDR3 is CATSDFRNYRGYTF. CDR3 in DNA: TGTGCCACCAGTGATTTCCGGAATTATCGCGGCTACACCTTC. J is TRBJ1-2 and V is TRBV24-1; D unclear. Germline assignment: CDR1 KGHDR and CDR2 SFDVKD. V shed 1 base and J shed 8 bases, with 13 bases lying between them. This CDR3 contains 14 residues.

This chain links TRBV4-3 with TRBJ1-3; D not certain. This CDR3 comprises 13 residues. V lost 1 base, J lost 2 bases, and 3 bases lay in between. Germline V lookup: CDR1 LGHNA, CDR2 YSLEER. In DNA form, the CDR3 reads TGCGCCAGCAGCCAAGCAACTGGAAACACCATATATTTT. It specifies CASSQATGNTIYF.

About this clone: The junction differs from germline at one of its ends, possibly a read error. The gene calls are TRBV19 and TRBJ2-5, with 9 bases that match TRBD1. Germline CDR1 and CDR2: LNHDA and SQIVND (reference sequence). CDR3 length equals 14 residues. CDR3 amino acids: CASSVDRGRETQYF. In DNA form, the CDR3 reads TGTGCCAGTAGTGTAGACAGGGGGAGGGAGACCCAGTACTTC. Drawing the rest from reference TRBV19 and TRBJ2-5, the complete variable domain is DGGITQSPKYLFRKEGQNVTLSCEQNLNHDAMYWYRQDPGQGLRLIYYSQIVNDFQKGDIAEGYSVSREKKESFPLTVTSAQKNPTAFYLCASSVDRGRETQYFGPGTRLLVL.

The V gene is TRBV9, the J gene TRBJ2-1; 9 bases align to TRBD1. Germline CDR1 SGDLS, CDR2 YYNGEE. The J segment lost 6 bases and the V segment lost 0 bases, leaving 4 bases of the junction unmatched. The CDR3 is 15 amino acids. CDR3 region: CASSVAGTGRNEQFF. CDR3 in DNA: TGTGCCAGCAGCGTAGCAGGGACAGGGCGCAATGAGCAGTTCTTC.

The chain has TRBV14 and TRBJ1-3; D possibly corresponds to TRBD1 (5 bases). This CDR3 contains 15 residues. V shed 4 bases and J shed 0 bases, with 10 bases lying between them. Germline V CDR1 and CDR2: SGHDN, FVKESK. The CDR3 DNA reads TGTGCCAGCAGCCCGATCGGGGCCTCTGGAAACACCATATATTTT. Translating it yields CASSPIGASGNTIYF.

This clone turned up a few times. The chain's CDR3 is CASSLEGRGRSEAFF. CDR3 nucleotides: TGTGCCAGCAGCTTAGAGGGCAGGGGGCGGTCTGAAGCTTTCTTT. The rearrangement links TRBV11-1 to TRBJ1-1; 8 bases are a match to TRBD1. CDR3 size: 15 residues. Germline V lookup: CDR1 SGHAT, CDR2 FQDESV (reference sequence). The trim removed 1 base at V and 6 bases at J, leaving 7 bases unmatched. Full variable domain (remainder filled in from reference TRBV11-1 and TRBJ1-1): EAEVAQSPRYKITEKSQAVAFWCDPISGHATLYWYRQILGQGPELLVQFQDESVVDDSQLPKDRFSAERLKGVDSTLKIQPAELGDSAMYLCASSLEGRGRSEAFFGQGTRLTVV.

CDR3 sequence (DNA): TGTGCCAGCACCGGACAGAGGAACACTGAAGCTTTCTTT. Translation: CASTGQRNTEAFF. The chain uses TRBV18 and TRBJ1-1; D is perhaps TRBD1 (6 bases). CDR1 is KGHSH and CDR2 is LQKENI in the germline V gene. The CDR3 runs to 13 residues. Trimming took off 8 bases at V and 1 base at J, with 11 bases between the two ends. Filled out from reference TRBV18 and TRBJ1-1, the complete variable domain reads NAGVMQNPRHLVRRRGQEARLRCSPMKGHSHVYWYRQLPEEGLKFMVYLQKENIIDESGMPKERFSAEFPKEGPSILRIQQVVRGDSAAYFCASTGQRNTEAFFGQGTRLTVV.

The chain is built from TRBV6-2 or TRBV6-3 and TRBJ2-5; no firm D call. Germline values: CDR1 MNHEY, CDR2 SVGEGT. The V gene lost 0 bases and the J gene lost 5 bases, with 13 bases spanning the gap. The CDR3 sequence is 15 residues long. The CDR3 sequence: CASSYSRYGGETQYF. The CDR3 DNA follows: TGTGCCAGCAGTTACTCGAGGTACGGCGGCGAGACCCAGTACTTC.

The CDR3 sequence: CASSSRMTGPGYTF. As DNA, the CDR3 is TGTGCCAGCAGCTCACGTATGACAGGGCCTGGCTACACCTTC. The chain combines TRBV13 with TRBJ1-2, with TRBD1 matching over 7 bases. The germline CDR1 and CDR2 sequences are PRHDT and FYEKMQ (reference sequence). The J segment lost 7 bases and the V segment lost 4 bases, leaving 9 bases of the junction unmatched. CDR3 length: 14 amino acids.

The V gene is TRBV4-2, the J gene TRBJ1-5; no reliable D call. Germline values: CDR1 LGHNA, CDR2 YNFKEQ. V shed 0 bases and J shed 3 bases, with 0 bases lying between them. The CDR3 is 12 residues long. CDR3 region: CASSQDNQPQHF. CDR3 DNA sequence: TGTGCCAGCAGCCAAGACAATCAGCCCCAGCATTTT.

The chain is built from TRBV9 and TRBJ2-3; TRBD2 agrees at 10 bases. The CDR3 has 14 amino acids. Trimming at V came to 4 bases and at J to 3 bases, leaving 2 bases not matched to a gene. The germline V gene encodes CDR1 SGDLS and CDR2 YYNGEE. Written as DNA, the CDR3 is TGTGCCAGCAGCTTTAGCGGGGGGACAGATACGCAGTATTTT. Its protein is CASSFSGGTDTQYF.

The chain is built from TRBV9 and TRBJ1-2; 11 nucleotides agree with TRBD1. The length of the CDR3 is 15 residues. Germline V gene lookup returns CDR1 SGDLS and CDR2 YYNGEE. Trimming removed 5 bases from V and 5 bases from J; junction bases left unmatched: 8. The CDR3 coding sequence is TGTGCCAGCAGTCGGACAGGGGGCGCCCCTTATGGCTACACCTTC. Translation gives CASSRTGGAPYGYTF.

V usage is TRBV5-8 and J usage is TRBJ2-3, with D maybe TRBD2 (5 bases). The CDR3 has 15 amino acids. The V gene's germline CDR1 is SGHTS and CDR2 YDEGEE. V lost 4 bases and J 7 bases, leaving 19 bases between the germline ends. The CDR3 protein is CASSRTGENGYTQYF. The CDR3 DNA reads as TGTGCCAGCAGCCGTACCGGGGAAAACGGGTATACGCAGTATTTT.

The V gene is TRBV6-2 or TRBV6-3, the J gene TRBJ2-3, with TRBD2 matching 12 bases. V shed 0 bases and J 3 bases; nucleotides not matched to a gene: 10. The V gene's germline CDR1 is MNHEY and CDR2 SVGEGT. This CDR3 spans 19 amino acids. CDR3 protein: CASSYSSRLAGAVTDTQYF. CDR3 DNA: TGTGCCAGCAGTTACTCGTCACGACTAGCGGGAGCGGTTACAGATACGCAGTATTTT.

The chain uses TRBV4-3 and TRBJ2-5; 9 positions agree with TRBD2. The CDR3 has 14 amino acids. Losses at the gene ends were 2 bases for V and 2 bases for J; bases not matched to a gene: 0. The germline gives CDR1 LGHNA, CDR2 YSLEER. CDR3 in amino acids: CASSQLAGQETQYF. For the CDR3, the DNA is TGCGCCAGCAGCCAACTAGCGGGACAAGAGACCCAGTACTTC.

In this sample, this clone turned up a few times. J is TRBJ1-5 and V is TRBV4-1, with D possibly TRBD1 on 5 matching bases. This CDR3 contains 16 residues. Germline CDR1 MGHRA, CDR2 YSYEKL. V lost 1 base to trimming and J lost 5 bases, with 15 bases between them. For the CDR3, the DNA is TGCGCCAGCAGCCAAGTATACGGGGCACGCGATCAGCCCCAGCATTTT. The encoded protein is CASSQVYGARDQPQHF.

The chain carries TRBV5-8 and TRBJ1-4; D unclear. This CDR3 spans 14 amino acids. The ends were cut back, 4 bases at V and 2 bases at J, with 9 bases in the middle. The germline V gene has CDR1 SGHTS and CDR2 YDEGEE. This CDR3 is CASSPTYTNEKLFF. Here the CDR3 DNA reads TGTGCCAGCAGCCCGACTTATACTAATGAAAAACTGTTTTTT.

This clone has just one count. This chain uses TRBV9 with TRBJ2-7, with 10 bases identical to TRBD1. CDR3 size: 21 residues. Germline V gene sequence: CDR1 SGDLS, CDR2 YYNGEE. V lost 2 bases to trimming and J lost 3 bases; unmatched junction nucleotides: 23. The CDR3 loop reads CASSVAIIRDRGIRIVYEQYV. The CDR3 DNA sequence: TGTGCCAGCAGCGTCGCGATCATCCGGGACAGGGGTATCCGAATCGTCTACGAGCAGTACGTC.

J is TRBJ2-3 and V is TRBV6-5; D gene uncertain. There are 15 residues in the CDR3. Germline V lookup: CDR1 MNHEY, CDR2 SVGAGI. The V gene lost 0 bases and the J gene lost 0 bases, with 7 bases spanning the gap. As DNA, the CDR3 is TGTGCCAGCAGTTACTCCACCGCTAGCACAGATACGCAGTATTTT. This translates into CASSYSTASTDTQYF.

The rearrangement joins TRBV2 to TRBJ1-1; D is possibly TRBD1 (6 bases). Trimming left V 6 bases short and J 2 bases short, with 10 bases between. The length of the CDR3 is 13 residues. Per the germline V gene, CDR1 is SNHLY and CDR2 is FYNNEI. The CDR3 DNA follows: TGTGCCAGCAGAGGACAGTCCAACACTGAAGCTTTCTTT. Its translation: CASRGQSNTEAFF.

This clone was recorded once. Other DNA sequences in the same sample also yield this CDR3. The chain uses TRBV5-1 and TRBJ1-3, with D perhaps TRBD1 (5 bases). The CDR3 spans 13 residues. Trimming took off 4 bases at V and 2 bases at J, with 7 bases between the two ends. Germline CDR1 SGHRS, CDR2 YFSETQ. Written as DNA, the CDR3 is TGCGCCAGCAGCCTGGGGCCTGGAAACACCATATATTTT. It yields the protein CASSLGPGNTIYF.

The V and J genes are TRBV18 and TRBJ2-5; D is possibly TRBD1 (6 bases). The germline V and J ends were trimmed by 3 bases and 5 bases, with 13 bases remaining between them. Germline CDR1 and CDR2: KGHSH and LQKENI. There are 14 residues in the CDR3. DNA for the CDR3: TGTGCCAGCTCACCGAGGGGAACAGGGGAGACCCAGTACTTC. Translating gives CASSPRGTGETQYF.

The chain couples TRBV19 to TRBJ2-3, with TRBD2 matching 10 bases. The germline V gene encodes CDR1 LNHDA and CDR2 SQIVND (reference sequence). V shed 1 base, J shed 4 bases, and the junction held 5 bases outside the gene matches. This CDR3 is built from 16 residues. The CDR3 region is CASSIGAGGLADTQYF. CDR3 coding DNA: TGTGCCAGTAGTATAGGAGCGGGGGGGCTCGCAGATACGCAGTATTTT.

This clone appeared a single time. V usage is TRBV27 and J usage is TRBJ2-5; either TRBD1 or TRBD2 may fit D (5 bases each). The CDR3 sequence is 16 residues long. V lost 8 bases and J lost 1, with 20 bases in between. Germline loops: CDR1 MNHEY, CDR2 SMNVEV (reference sequence). This chain's CDR3 is CASGLRWGFGQETQYF. CDR3 nucleotides: TGTGCCAGCGGACTTCGGTGGGGGTTTGGCCAAGAGACCCAGTACTTC.

The chain has TRBV9 and TRBJ2-3, with TRBD2 matching 7 bases. The CDR3 spans 17 residues. Germline-derived CDR1 and CDR2 are SGDLS and YYNGEE. Unmatched junction bases numbered 12, after V lost 4 bases and J lost 1 base. CDR3 sequence: CASSPPWGGRRTDTQYF. DNA of the CDR3: TGTGCCAGCAGCCCACCCTGGGGGGGACGACGCACAGATACGCAGTATTTT.

The rearrangement links TRBV18 to TRBJ1-1; D not certain. Trimming took 3 bases from V and 0 from J, leaving 11 bases between them. Per germline, CDR1 KGHSH and CDR2 LQKENI. CDR3 length: 15 residues. CDR3 sequence reads: CASSPLPSMNTEAFF. CDR3 DNA sequence: TGTGCCAGCTCACCCCTACCGAGCATGAACACTGAAGCTTTCTTT.

The rearrangement joins TRBV6-5 to TRBJ2-7, with 9 bases lining up with TRBD2. This CDR3 contains 15 residues. The germline V gene has CDR1 MNHEY and CDR2 SVGAGI. The V segment lost 4 bases and the J segment 7 bases; nucleotides outside the gene matches: 11. The chain's CDR3 is CASSSLAGKAREQYF. CDR3 nucleotides: TGTGCCAGCAGTTCCCTAGCGGGGAAAGCGAGAGAGCAGTACTTC.

The rearrangement links TRBV5-5 to TRBJ2-7, with 8 bases identical to TRBD2. Germline CDR1 reads SGHKS; CDR2 reads YYEKEE (reference sequence). Trimming took 0 bases from V and 0 from J; bases not matched to a gene: 8. This CDR3 has 17 residues. The CDR3 is CASSLGTSWGSSYEQYV. CDR3 in DNA: TGTGCCAGCAGCTTGGGGACTAGCTGGGGTAGCTCCTACGAGCAGTACGTC.

The CDR3 nucleotides read TGTGCCAGCAGGCCGGGCGCGGGGAACACTGAAGCTTTCTTT. Protein: CASRPGAGNTEAFF. The genes are TRBV13 and TRBJ1-1; D is uncertain. This CDR3 region has 14 residues. CDR1 PRHDT and CDR2 FYEKMQ come from the germline V gene (reference sequence). Deletions cut 6 bases from V and 1 base from J, with 12 bases between.

This clone occurred a few times. The chain recombines TRBV7-6 with TRBJ2-1, with unresolved D. Germline lookup yields CDR1 SGHVS and CDR2 FNYEAQ. The CDR3 length is 14 residues. V shed 8 bases and J shed 0 bases, with 11 bases lying between them. CDR3 coding DNA: TGTGCCAGCCAAGGCCTAAGCTCCTACAATGAGCAGTTCTTC. It yields the protein CASQGLSSYNEQFF.

CDR3 sequence (DNA): TGTGCCAGCAGCAAAGAAGGTCTGTATACGGGAGTGAAGGAGACCCAGTACTTC. Translating gives CASSKEGLYTGVKETQYF. V gene TRBV21-1 combines with J gene TRBJ2-5; the D call TRBD2 from the table was never checked on the DNA. TRBV21-1 is noted as a pseudogene. The CDR3 is 18 amino acids.